The 18 T cell receptor beta chains given below trace back to one sample, sequenced in a study of regulatory T cells in long-lasting Graves disease. Time point here: persistent/refractory GD, antithyroid drugs over 5 years with positive TRAb. PBMC-extracted RNA yielded the TCR library. Libraries of TCR beta came from iRepertoire HTBI primers plus Arm-PCR of CDR3 regions. Using its own MiXCR run on the multiplex PCR reads, TCRdb lists one record per CDR3 protein. The repertoire holds a few hundred thousand distinct CDR3 sequences, with around 23% as singletons. This specimen was peripheral blood mononuclear cells (PBMCs), taken when the disease was refractory, from a patient treated with antithyroid drugs. These receptors all stem from a female donor with Graves disease.

This clonotype was counted at least ten times. The V call is TRBV20-1, the J call TRBJ1-6, with D unclear. Germline V lookup: CDR1 DFQATT, CDR2 SNEGSKA (reference sequence). The CDR3 consists of 12 residues. V dropped 3 bases and J dropped 7 bases, with 7 bases sitting between them. The CDR3 region is CSASNSNSPLHF. CDR3 coding DNA: TGCAGTGCTAGTAACAGCAATTCACCCCTCCACTTT.

The chain carries TRBV6-2 or TRBV6-3 and TRBJ1-1; D uncertain. Between the trimmed V and J ends, which lost 0 bases and 1 base, there was a span of 9 bases. The CDR3 runs to 15 residues. Germline V CDR1 and CDR2: MNHEY, SVGEGT. The CDR3 nucleotides read TGTGCCAGCAGTTACTCGGAGGTTTGGAACACTGAAGCTTTCTTT. Translation gives CASSYSEVWNTEAFF.

The chain recombines TRBV6-2 or TRBV6-3 with TRBJ2-4, with 7 positions matching TRBD1. The V segment lost 4 bases and the J segment 7 bases; nucleotides outside the gene matches: 4. CDR1 and CDR2 (germline): MNHEY, SVGEGT. This CDR3 has 13 amino acids. Here the CDR3 DNA reads TGTGCCAGCAGTTGCGACAGGGTCAACATTCAGTACTTC. Its translation is CASSCDRVNIQYF.

This clonotype was counted ten times or more. This rearrangement joins TRBV12-3 or TRBV12-4 to TRBJ1-1, with D possibly being TRBD1 (6 bases). Between the trimmed V and J ends, which lost 5 bases and 3 bases, there was a span of 13 bases. This CDR3 is built from 14 residues. CDR3 sequence (DNA): TGTGCCAGCAGTCGGACGGACAGATACACTGAAGCTTTCTTT. This encodes CASSRTDRYTEAFF.

This clonotype has a handful of counts. The chain carries TRBV30 and TRBJ2-7; D ambiguous. V was pared by 0 bases and J by 3 bases, with 9 bases between. This CDR3 contains 13 residues. Germline V CDR1 and CDR2: GTSNPN, SVGIG (reference sequence). The CDR3 loop reads CAWSVATGYEQYF. The CDR3 DNA is TGTGCCTGGAGTGTGGCTACGGGCTACGAGCAGTACTTC. Variable domain in full (rest from reference TRBV30 and TRBJ2-7): SQTIHQWPATLVQPVGSPLSLECTVEGTSNPNLYWYRQAAGRGLQLLFYSVGIGQISSEVPQNLSASRPQDRQFILSSKKLLLSDSGFYLCAWSVATGYEQYFGPGTRLTVT.

This clonotype has just a few counts. The V and J genes are TRBV12-3 or TRBV12-4 and TRBJ2-1; 9 nucleotides agree with TRBD2. This CDR3 is 17 amino acids long. Trimming cost V 1 base and J 5 bases; bases outside gene matches: 9. The CDR3 region is CASSLGIASGTHNEQFF. CDR3 bases: TGTGCCAGCAGTTTAGGGATCGCTAGCGGGACCCACAATGAGCAGTTCTTC.

This clonotype was found many times. This chain links TRBV11-2 with TRBJ2-5; 7 positions match TRBD1. The V segment lost 5 bases and the J segment 3 bases; nucleotides outside the gene matches: 6. CDR1 and CDR2 (germline): SGHAT, FQNNGV. The CDR3 runs 14 residues. CDR3 nucleotide sequence: TGTGCCAGCAGCGGTAACAGGGGAAAAGAGACCCAGTACTTC. It encodes CASSGNRGKETQYF.

The V and J genes are TRBV25-1 and TRBJ2-2; D is perhaps TRBD1 or TRBD2 (5 bases each). This CDR3 has 14 amino acids. Deletions cut 3 bases from V and 4 bases from J, with 9 bases between. Germline V gene lookup returns CDR1 MGHDK and CDR2 SYGVNS. The chain's CDR3 is CASSERGSTGELFF. The CDR3 nucleotides read TGTGCCAGCAGTGAGAGGGGAAGCACCGGGGAGCTGTTTTTT.

This clonotype showed up many times. The CDR3 nucleotides read TGTGCCTGGAGTGACAGGGCTGAAGCTTTCTTT. It yields the protein CAWSDRAEAFF. The V and J genes are TRBV30 and TRBJ1-1; D is possibly TRBD1 (6 bases). The CDR3 loop spans 11 amino acids. The ends were cut back, 1 base at V and 6 bases at J, with 6 bases in the middle. Germline CDR1 is GTSNPN and CDR2 is SVGIG (reference sequence).

The chain uses TRBV29-1 and TRBJ1-4; D uncertain. V lost 2 bases to trimming and J lost 11 bases, with 9 bases between them. The CDR3 runs to 11 residues. The germline CDR1 and CDR2 sequences are SQVTM and ANQGSEA. This CDR3 is CSVETQGKLFF. Written as DNA, the CDR3 is TGCAGCGTTGAAACACAAGGCAAACTGTTTTTT.

The sample holds one count of this clonotype. A read error may explain this, as a much larger clone is one base away. The rearrangement joins TRBV29-1 to TRBJ1-1, with D perhaps matching TRBD1 (5 bases). Germline V gives CDR1 SQVTM, CDR2 ANQGSEA. The CDR3 extends over 14 amino acids. The ends were cut back, 6 bases at V and 0 bases at J, with 14 bases in the middle. CDR3 sequence: CSVQPAGMNTEAFF. The CDR3 DNA follows: TGCAGCGTACAACCTGCAGGGATGAACACTGAAGCTTTCTTT.

This clonotype showed up just a few times. The chain recombines TRBV30 with TRBJ1-6, with D uncertain. The CDR3 has 16 amino acids. Trimming took 0 bases from V and 2 from J, leaving 11 bases between them. Germline V gene sequence: CDR1 GTSNPN, CDR2 SVGIG (reference sequence). The CDR3 region is CAWSVSRGTYNSPLHF. The CDR3 DNA reads as TGTGCCTGGAGTGTGTCGAGAGGGACCTATAATTCACCCCTCCACTTT.

This clonotype was recorded at least ten times. This rearrangement joins TRBV11-2 to TRBJ1-2, with 9 bases that match TRBD1. Trimming removed 2 bases from V and 7 bases from J; junction bases left unmatched: 5. This CDR3 is built from 14 residues. Germline V CDR1 and CDR2: SGHAT, FQNNGV. This chain's CDR3 is CASSLPGQGGGYTF. The CDR3 DNA reads as TGTGCCAGCAGCTTACCGGGACAGGGCGGTGGCTACACCTTC. The full variable domain, in which reference TRBV11-2 and TRBJ1-2 provide the parts outside the CDR3, is EAGVAQSPRYKIIEKRQSVAFWCNPISGHATLYWYQQILGQGPKLLIQFQNNGVVDDSQLPKDRFSAERLKGVDSTLKIQPAKLEDSAVYLCASSLPGQGGGYTFGSGTRLTVV.

This clonotype came up many times. The chain uses TRBV7-2 and TRBJ2-7, with 7 bases matching TRBD2. The CDR3 is made up of 13 amino acids. Germline loops: CDR1 SGHTA, CDR2 FQGNSA. J gave up 3 bases and V 4 bases, and 3 bases lay outside the gene matches. DNA for the CDR3: TGTGCCAGCAGCTCTAGCGGCCTCTACGAGCAGTACTTC. Translated: CASSSSGLYEQYF.

This clonotype was seen many times. The chain recombines TRBV2 with TRBJ2-7; no clear D. Deletions cut 9 bases from V and 0 bases from J, with 12 bases between. There are 13 residues in the CDR3. The germline gives CDR1 SNHLY, CDR2 FYNNEI. The CDR3 DNA reads TGTGCCAGTGGACGTTATAGCTCCTACGAGCAGTACTTC. Its protein is CASGRYSSYEQYF.

This clonotype has just a few counts. The V and J genes are TRBV6-2 or TRBV6-3 and TRBJ2-1; the D is unclear. V gave up 6 bases and J gave up 0 bases, with 6 bases separating them. The CDR3 is made up of 13 amino acids. CDR1 and CDR2 (germline): MNHEY, SVGEGT. The CDR3 DNA sequence: TGTGCCAGCAGGGGCAACTCCTACAATGAGCAGTTCTTC. Amino acids: CASRGNSYNEQFF.

This clonotype came up a few times. The chain carries TRBV28 and TRBJ2-2; 10 bases align to TRBD1. Germline V gene lookup returns CDR1 MDHEN and CDR2 SYDVKM. V shed 4 bases and J 5 bases; nucleotides not matched to a gene: 4. This CDR3 has 15 residues. CDR3 DNA: TGTGCCAGCAGTTCCCGGACAGGGGGAACCGGGGAGCTGTTTTTT. It encodes CASSSRTGGTGELFF.

This clonotype was recorded a few times. Relative to the germline gene, one junction end is altered; a read error may explain this. The V and J genes are TRBV2 and TRBJ2-2, with D unclear. The CDR3 runs to 14 residues. Germline CDR1 and CDR2: SNHLY and FYNNEI. The DNA for the CDR3 is TGTGCCGGCAGTGTAGCAGGGAACACCGGGGAGCTGTTTTTT. Amino acids: CAGSVAGNTGELFF.